The 7 T cell receptor beta chains below were found in one sample sequenced in a study of cytomegalovirus exposure and HLA in healthy donors. Sequencing was performed with immunoSEQ multiplex PCR; in TCRdb, only in-frame clones are kept and a portion is missing. The sample holds roughly 62,000 clones, 91% seen once. Sequencing input: PBMCs. The origin of the receptors is a woman aged 25 to 39 in good health and CMV-seronegative.

J is TRBJ1-4 and V is TRBV19, with D uncertain. CDR3 size: 15 residues. The germline V and J ends were trimmed by 6 bases and 2 bases, with 13 bases remaining between them. Germline V CDR1 and CDR2: LNHDA, SQIVND (reference sequence). The CDR3 DNA sequence: TGTGCCAGTAGCACCGCGGCGGGGACTAATGAAAAACTGTTTTTT. It is translated as CASSTAAGTNEKLFF.

J is TRBJ2-7 and V is TRBV5-8; perhaps TRBD1 as D (5 bases). This CDR3 region has 15 residues. Trimming cost V 1 base and J 1 base, with 12 bases left between them. Per germline, CDR1 SGHTS and CDR2 YDEGEE. The CDR3 loop reads CASSLLGAGSYEQYF. CDR3 nucleotide sequence: TGTGCCAGCAGCTTGTTAGGGGCTGGATCCTACGAGCAGTACTTC. Full variable domain (rest looked up from reference TRBV5-8 and TRBJ2-7): EAGVTQSPTHLIKTRGQQATLRCSPISGHTSVYWYQQALGLGLQFLLWYDEGEERNRGNFPPRFSGRQFPNYSSELNVNALELEDSALYLCASSLLGAGSYEQYFGPGTRLTVT.

With regard to this clone: An end of the junction does not agree with germline; a read error may underlie this. The V call is TRBV19, the J call TRBJ1-5; D uncertain. The CDR3 extends over 14 amino acids. The germline V gene has CDR1 LNHDA and CDR2 SQIVND (reference sequence). Written as DNA, the CDR3 is TGTGCCAGCAGTACCGGGGTCACAAGCCAGCCCCAGCATTTT. It translates to CASSTGVTSQPQHF.

This rearrangement joins TRBV7-2 to TRBJ2-5, with D perhaps matching TRBD2 (5 bases). V was shortened by 5 bases and J by 2 bases, with 15 bases between the two germline ends. Germline CDR1 is SGHTA and CDR2 is FQGNSA. The length of the CDR3 is 15 residues. The CDR3 region is CASSTKTGFQETQYF. The CDR3 nucleotides are TGTGCCAGCAGCACAAAGACGGGGTTTCAAGAGACCCAGTACTTC. Based on the CDR3 plus reference TRBV7-2 and TRBJ2-5, the full variable domain is GAGVSQSPSNKVTEKGKDVELRCDPISGHTALYWYRQSLGQGLEFLIYFQGNSAPDKSGLPSDRFSAERTGGSVSTLTIQRTQQEDSAVYLCASSTKTGFQETQYFGPGTRLLVL.

The chain recombines TRBV5-4 with TRBJ2-7; TRBD2 agrees at 7 bases. This CDR3 region has 15 residues. Trimming cost V 4 bases and J 5 bases; bases outside gene matches: 12. Per the germline V gene, CDR1 is SGHNT and CDR2 is YYREEE (reference sequence). CDR3 sequence reads: CASSPTWGGNHEQYF. For the CDR3, the DNA is TGTGCCAGCAGCCCAACCTGGGGGGGGAACCACGAGCAGTACTTC.

The rearrangement joins TRBV15 to TRBJ2-5; TRBD2 matches at 8 bases. The CDR3 runs to 15 residues. V trimming: 0 bases; J trimming: 5 bases; junction bases outside the gene matches: 5. Germline values: CDR1 LNHNV, CDR2 YYDKDF (reference sequence). This CDR3 is CATSREATSVETQYF. In nucleotides, the CDR3 is TGTGCCACCAGCAGAGAGGCGACTAGCGTCGAGACCCAGTACTTC.

The J gene is TRBJ2-3, the V gene TRBV27; D is possibly TRBD2 (5 bases). Germline CDR1 MNHEY, CDR2 SMNVEV (reference sequence). V dropped 2 bases and J dropped 0 bases, with 27 bases sitting between them. CDR3 length: 21 amino acids. As DNA, the CDR3 is TGTGCCAGCAGTTTACCCTCACCTAGCTACGAGCCCCACCCTAGCACAGATACGCAGTATTTT. Translated, it gives CASSLPSPSYEPHPSTDTQYF.